A selection of T cell receptor beta chains follows, all from one sample in a study of T cell responses to AZD1222 COVID-19 vaccine. TCRdb's table, derived via immunoSEQ multiplex PCR, lists solely in-frame clones and lacks some. Here the sample spans 95,000 to 130,000 clones, 92% being singletons. Source: peripheral blood, taken 28 days after the second AZD1222 dose. These receptor sequences come from an adult who received the AZD1222 COVID-19 vaccine. CDR3s include the opening cysteine and the closing phenylalanine or tryptophan. The D gene is left open where the match is weak. Some rows mark clone size as missing; the rest say once, few, many or name a class of expanded clone.

v_gene	abundance	d_gene	j_gene	CDR3nt	CDR3aa
TRBV5-1	-	TRBD1	TRBJ1-2	TGCGCCAGCAGATCAGGACAGGGAGGAGGGTGGAATGGCTACACCTTC	CASRSGQGGGWNGYTF
TRBV29-1	-	-	TRBJ2-7	TGCAGCGGTACGTGGGGTGCCGAGCAGTACTTC	CSGTWGAEQYF
TRBV7-8	-	TRBD1	TRBJ1-4	TGTGCCAGCAGACCCAACAGGGGGGACAATGAAAAACTGTTTTTT	CASRPNRGDNEKLFF
TRBV11-2	-	TRBD2	TRBJ2-1	TGTGCCAGCAGCTTAGGTCTCGGGGGGTCTGGGTGGAATGAGCAGTTCTTC	CASSLGLGGSGWNEQFF
TRBV9	-	TRBD1	TRBJ1-1	TGTGCCAGCAGCCTCCGCCCGGCACAGGGGGATAACACTGAAGCTTTCTTT	CASSLRPAQGDNTEAFF
TRBV7-2	-	TRBD1	TRBJ2-3	TGTGCCAGCAGCCAGGACAGGGGCACAGATACGCAGTATTTT	CASSQDRGTDTQYF
TRBV6-5	-	-	TRBJ2-2	TGTGCCAGCAGTTACTCTGACCGTTGGACCGGGGAGCTGTTTTTT	CASSYSDRWTGELFF
TRBV18	-	-	TRBJ1-5	TGTGCCAGCTCACCACTGGGACCTCTAAATCAGCCCCAGCATTTT	CASSPLGPLNQPQHF
TRBV11-3	-	TRBD2	TRBJ2-1	TGTGCCAGCAGCTCGATGACTAGCCGCGATGAGCAGTTCTTC	CASSSMTSRDEQFF
TRBV4-1	-	-	TRBJ2-5	TGCGCCAGCAGCCAAGCCGCCGCGCGGAAAGAGACCCAGTACTTC	CASSQAAARKETQYF
TRBV27	-	-	TRBJ1-5	TGTGCCAGCAGTTTAACAGGGCCGTATAGCAATCAGCCCCAGCATTTT	CASSLTGPYSNQPQHF
TRBV29-1	-	-	TRBJ2-1	TGCAGCGCTACACTGGTGGAGCAGTTCTTC	CSATLVEQFF
TRBV7-9	-	-	TRBJ2-2	TGTGCCAGCAGCTTAGAACAGGCCGGGGAGCTGTTTTTT	CASSLEQAGELFF
TRBV28	once	-	TRBJ1-1	TGTGCCAGCAGTTTCCCGTGGGTGAACACTGAAGCTTTCTTT	CASSFPWVNTEAFF
TRBV6-5	-	-	TRBJ2-1	TGTGCCATTGGGGGGACAGCCTACAATGAGCAGTTCTTC	CAIGGTAYNEQFF
TRBV28	-	-	TRBJ2-7	TGTGCCACCAAACTTGGGGGGGCAGCACAAATCTACGAGCAGTACTTC	CATKLGGAAQIYEQYF
TRBV12-3/TRBV12-4	-	TRBD1	TRBJ2-5	TGTGCCAGCAGCGCTCAGGGGGCCGAGACCCAGTACTTC	CASSAQGAETQYF
TRBV7-9	-	TRBD2	TRBJ2-7	TGTGCCAGCAGCTTGGGACTAGCGGGTTCCTACGAGCAGTACTTC	CASSLGLAGSYEQYF
TRBV20-1	-	-	TRBJ1-2	TGCAGTGCTAGTCAACAGGGCCATGGCTACACCTTC	CSASQQGHGYTF
TRBV11-2	once	-	TRBJ1-4	TGTGCCAGCAGCTTATCCCCCAGGGGCGCAATGGAAAAACTGTTTTTT	CASSLSPRGAMEKLFF
TRBV9	-	TRBD1	TRBJ1-2	TGTGCCAGCAGCCTCGGACAGGGCGTCTATGGCTACACCTTC	CASSLGQGVYGYTF
TRBV6-4	-	-	TRBJ2-1	TGTGCCAGCAGTGACTCGAACGGGGATGGGGACAATGAGCAGTTCTTC	CASSDSNGDGDNEQFF
TRBV27	-	-	TRBJ2-7	TGTGCCAGCAGTCGGGGCCCCACCTACGAGCAGTACTTC	CASSRGPTYEQYF